The T cell receptor (beta chain) described here comes from a study of blood T cell repertoires in COVID-19. At the level of the study: T cells, B-cell-depleted T cells, or PBMCs provided the cDNA or gDNA that served as material.

Authors' analysis steps: By means of reference gene primer amplification, nucleated cell counts were estimated. Some clones are missing from TCRdb's copy, which holds only in-frame ones; the method was immunoSEQ multiplex PCR. From that table come the V and J calls and clone size; the DNA was used to work out D and trimming. The sample lists around 100,000 clones; around 88% were seen once. Germline values: CDR1 SGDLS, CDR2 YYNGEE. This CDR3 region has 16 residues. The trim removed 2 bases at V and 0 bases at J, leaving 5 bases unmatched. This sequence originates from a human donor in a cohort sampled during active COVID-19. The rearrangement joins TRBV9 to TRBJ2-3; 8 bases are a match to TRBD2. The sequencing input was peripheral blood. This CDR3 is CASSVGASGSTDTQYF. The CDR3 nucleotides read TGTGCCAGCAGCGTTGGGGCTAGCGGGAGCACAGATACGCAGTATTTT.